This is a list of T cell receptor beta chains from one sample in a study of blood T cell repertoires in COVID-19. Assay used: immunoSEQ multiplex PCR; TCRdb lists only in-frame clones, some missing. The sample lists around 320,000 clones, roughly nine tenths occurring once. Sequencing was performed on peripheral blood. These receptor sequences come from a woman in her 30s with COVID-19, enrolled during active disease. Both conserved end residues are part of each CDR3. The D gene is left open where the match is weak. Expanded clones get a size class; other rows say once, few or many, or leave the size out.

V gene	J gene	D gene	clone size	CDR3 DNA	CDR3 protein
TRBV5-1	TRBJ1-1	TRBD1	.	TGCGCCAGCAGCTTGACGGACAGGGTATATTCTAACACTGAAGCTTTCTTT	CASSLTDRVYSNTEAFF
TRBV4-2	TRBJ2-1	TRBD2	.	TGTGCCAGCAGCCAAGGCGTGCGGGGGGGCTACAATGAGCAGTTCTTC	CASSQGVRGGYNEQFF
TRBV4-1	TRBJ2-3	TRBD2	few	TGCGCCAGCAGCCAAGCTAGCGGGGGGGTAGGCCTTACGCAGTATTTT	CASSQASGGVGLTQYF
TRBV11-2	TRBJ1-4	.	.	TGTGCCAGCAGCCAAACGAGAGCTAATGAAAAACTGTTTTTT	CASSQTRANEKLFF
TRBV10-2	TRBJ1-3	.	.	TGCGCCAGCAGTGTGGGCGACGCTGGAAACACCATATATTTT	CASSVGDAGNTIYF
TRBV6-5	TRBJ2-7	TRBD1	.	TGTGCCAGCAGTTACCGGGACAGCTCCTACGAGCAGTACTTC	CASSYRDSSYEQYF
TRBV19	TRBJ2-7	TRBD1	.	TGTGCCAGTAGTATCAGTTGGGTGACAGGGAGAGGCGAGCAGTACTTC	CASSISWVTGRGEQYF
TRBV11-3	TRBJ2-7	TRBD1	.	TGTGCCAGCAGTAGTCAGGTTGTTTTCGGGACAGGGGCCTACGAGCAGTACTTC	CASSSQVVFGTGAYEQYF
TRBV19	TRBJ1-5	.	.	TGTGCCAGTAAAATGATAATGCCCCGTGGGGGCCTCTGGCTTAACTGGGACAATCAGCCCCAGCATTTT	CASKMIMPRGGLWLNWDNQPQHF
TRBV10-3	TRBJ2-3	TRBD2	.	TGTGCCATCAGTCCTAGCGGAACCAGCACAGATACGCAGTATTTT	CAISPSGTSTDTQYF
TRBV5-4	TRBJ2-7	TRBD1	.	TGTGCCAGCAGTTTTACCGGGACAGGGGTCCCCTACGAGCAGTACTTC	CASSFTGTGVPYEQYF
TRBV2	TRBJ2-1	TRBD2	.	TGTGCCAGCAGTTTACTAGCGGGGGGGCTCTCAGGCAATGAGCAGTTCTTC	CASSLLAGGLSGNEQFF
TRBV19	TRBJ1-1	TRBD1	.	TGTGCCAGTAGGGGACAGGGGATGGCTGAAGCTTTCTTT	CASRGQGMAEAFF
TRBV3-1/TRBV3-2	TRBJ1-2	.	.	TGTGCCAGCAGCCAAGATCTGATGGTATGGGAGGGCTACACCTTC	CASSQDLMVWEGYTF
TRBV19	TRBJ1-2	.	.	TGTGCCAGTACCCCTGACAGGTTTAACTATGGCTACACCTTC	CASTPDRFNYGYTF
TRBV19	TRBJ1-1	.	.	TGTGCCAGTAGTATAGGTCAACTAGAAGCTTTCTTT	CASSIGQLEAFF
TRBV19	TRBJ2-3	TRBD2	.	TGTGCCAGTAGTAGACTAGCGGGGGCCGGCACAGATACGCAGTATTTT	CASSRLAGAGTDTQYF
TRBV27	TRBJ1-1	.	.	TGTGCCACCTCGCCGACTCAGGGTTACAACACTGAAGCTTTCTTT	CATSPTQGYNTEAFF
TRBV2	TRBJ1-1	TRBD1	.	TGTGCCAGCGACAGGGGACCCACTGAAGCTTTCTTT	CASDRGPTEAFF
TRBV20-1	TRBJ1-2	.	.	TGCAGTGCTAGAGAGACAGGTCCGTGTTTC	CSARETGPCF
TRBV4-1	TRBJ1-2	.	.	TGCGCCAGCAGCCCGAACTCGAGGTCGGGGAGCTACACCTTC	CASSPNSRSGSYTF
TRBV11-2	TRBJ2-2	.	.	TGTGCCAGCACCCCAAGGGGTCCCCCCGGGGAGCTGTTTTTT	CASTPRGPPGELFF
TRBV6-5	TRBJ2-3	TRBD1	.	TGTGCCAGCAGTCTTGGGACAGGTCTTTATACGCAGTATTTT	CASSLGTGLYTQYF
TRBV6-6	TRBJ1-1	.	.	TGTGCCAGCACCACTTACACTGAAGCTTTCTTT	CASTTYTEAFF
TRBV12-3/TRBV12-4	TRBJ1-5	TRBD1	.	TGTGCCAGCAGCCGGGACAGATATCAGCCCCAGCATTTT	CASSRDRYQPQHF
TRBV27	TRBJ1-2	TRBD1	.	TGTGCCAGCTACACAACAGGGGGAGCTAACTATGGCTACACCTTC	CASYTTGGANYGYTF
TRBV11-3	TRBJ2-3	TRBD1	.	TGTGCCAGCAGCCCGAGGACAGGGGGCTTCACAGATACGCAGTATTTT	CASSPRTGGFTDTQYF
TRBV29-1	TRBJ1-2	TRBD1	.	TGCAGCGTTGAGGGACAGGGGGCGCGTGGCTACACCTTC	CSVEGQGARGYTF
TRBV3-1/TRBV3-2	TRBJ2-1	.	.	TGTGCCAGCAGCGAGAACGGTGAGCAGTTCTTC	CASSENGEQFF
TRBV18	TRBJ2-7	.	.	TGTGCCAGCTCACCAACCGACACAATGACCTACGAGCAGTACTTC	CASSPTDTMTYEQYF
TRBV12-3/TRBV12-4	TRBJ1-1	.	.	TGTGCCAGCACGTTACAGGGATTCGGGGAAGCTTTCTTT	CASTLQGFGEAFF
TRBV18	TRBJ1-2	TRBD1	.	TGTGCCAGCTCACCAGCCGGACAGGTGTCGAACTATGGCTACACCTTC	CASSPAGQVSNYGYTF
TRBV7-2	TRBJ2-5	TRBD2	few	TGTGCCAGCAGCTCAGCTAGCGGGGTTGGCCAAGAGACCCAGTACTTC	CASSSASGVGQETQYF
TRBV27	TRBJ2-3	TRBD2	.	TGTGCCACGAAGTTGCGGGGGGCCACAGATACGCAGTATTTT	CATKLRGATDTQYF
TRBV6-1	TRBJ1-1	TRBD1	.	TGTGCCAGCAGTGATGAGGGGGCAGTGAACACTGAAGCTTTCTTT	CASSDEGAVNTEAFF
TRBV7-9	TRBJ2-1	TRBD1	once	TGTGCCAGCAGCCCTTCCTGGACAGGAAATGAGCAGTTCTTC	CASSPSWTGNEQFF
TRBV7-9	TRBJ1-1	TRBD1	.	TGTGCCAGCAGCAGGGGGACAGCTGAAGCTTTCTTT	CASSRGTAEAFF
TRBV4-2	TRBJ1-2	.	.	TGTGCCAGCAGCCAAGATCGTTGGGGGGGTATGCGTGGCTACACCTTC	CASSQDRWGGMRGYTF
TRBV6-5	TRBJ1-2	TRBD1	.	TGTGCCAGCAGTAACCGGGACAGGGGGCACGGCTACACCTTC	CASSNRDRGHGYTF
TRBV28	TRBJ2-1	.	.	TGTGCCAGCAGCTTAGGGGGGGGAATCAGTGGCAATGAGCAGTTCTTC	CASSLGGGISGNEQFF
TRBV5-1	TRBJ2-7	TRBD2	.	TGCGCCAGCAGGTCTCTAGCGGGGGGACCCTACGAGCAGTACTTC	CASRSLAGGPYEQYF
TRBV3-1/TRBV3-2	TRBJ1-2	TRBD1	few	TGTGCCAGCAGCCCCAAGGGGGCGTTAGGCTACACCTTC	CASSPKGALGYTF
TRBV5-8	TRBJ2-5	.	.	TGTGCCAGCACAGGGGGGCAGGTGTTAGGCATAGGAGAGACCCAGTACTTC	CASTGGQVLGIGETQYF
TRBV5-1	TRBJ2-5	.	.	TGCGCCAGCAGCTTGGGGATAGGGGGAGAGACCCAGTACTTC	CASSLGIGGETQYF
TRBV5-1	TRBJ1-2	TRBD1	.	TGCGCCAGCAGCTTCTTACAGGGGGATGGCTACACCTTC	CASSFLQGDGYTF
TRBV7-9	TRBJ1-3	.	.	TGTGCCAGCAGGACACAGGGCTCTGGAAACACCATATATTTT	CASRTQGSGNTIYF
TRBV7-2	TRBJ2-1	TRBD2	few	TGTGCCAGCAGCTTAATGAGCGGGGGGGCCAATGAGCAGTTCTTC	CASSLMSGGANEQFF